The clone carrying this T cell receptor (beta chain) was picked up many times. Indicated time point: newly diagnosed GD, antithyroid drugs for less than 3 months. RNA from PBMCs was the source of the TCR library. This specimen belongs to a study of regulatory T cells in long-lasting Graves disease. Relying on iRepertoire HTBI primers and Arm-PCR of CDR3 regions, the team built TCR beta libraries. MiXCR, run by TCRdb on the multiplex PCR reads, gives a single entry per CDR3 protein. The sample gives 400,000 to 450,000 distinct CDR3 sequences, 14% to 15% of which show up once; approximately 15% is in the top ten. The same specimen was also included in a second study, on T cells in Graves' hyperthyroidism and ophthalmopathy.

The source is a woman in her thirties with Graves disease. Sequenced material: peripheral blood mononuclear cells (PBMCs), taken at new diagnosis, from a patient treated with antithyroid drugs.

This CDR3 reads CAISLAGPPNEQYF. The CDR3 DNA follows: TGTGCCATCAGTCTAGCGGGACCCCCAAACGAGCAGTACTTC. The chain recombines TRBV10-3 with TRBJ2-7; 9 bases agree with TRBD2. V lost 5 bases and J lost 5; bases outside the gene matches: 7. CDR1 and CDR2 (germline): ENHRY, SYGVKD. The CDR3 spans 14 residues.